This TCR beta chain was sequenced during a study of cytomegalovirus exposure and HLA in healthy donors. Study at large: A subsequent analysis stated that the 90 to 150 validation repertoires were run on the same platform as the 550 to 750 first-cohort repertoires. Study outcomes and limitations: In vitro work confirmed that a few CMV-associated chains recognize CMV antigens. Researchers catalogued roughly 170 TCR beta chains as cytomegalovirus-associated.

About this clone: What it binds is unknown.

The assay was immunoSEQ multiplex PCR, and TCRdb's table has in-frame clones only and misses some. The data show more than 85,000 clones, approximately 87% seen once. Germline CDR1 reads SGHNT; CDR2 reads YENEEA. V gave up 4 bases and J gave up 3 bases; unmatched junction bases: 4. The CDR3 is 14 amino acids. The TCR sequence derives from a woman aged 25 to 45 in good health and CMV-seropositive. This chain uses TRBV11-3 with TRBJ2-3; 7 bases map to TRBD2. Sequenced sample: PBMCs. CDR3 sequence: CASSSGGRTDTQYF. The DNA for the CDR3 is TGTGCCAGCAGCTCCGGGGGGAGGACAGATACGCAGTATTTT.